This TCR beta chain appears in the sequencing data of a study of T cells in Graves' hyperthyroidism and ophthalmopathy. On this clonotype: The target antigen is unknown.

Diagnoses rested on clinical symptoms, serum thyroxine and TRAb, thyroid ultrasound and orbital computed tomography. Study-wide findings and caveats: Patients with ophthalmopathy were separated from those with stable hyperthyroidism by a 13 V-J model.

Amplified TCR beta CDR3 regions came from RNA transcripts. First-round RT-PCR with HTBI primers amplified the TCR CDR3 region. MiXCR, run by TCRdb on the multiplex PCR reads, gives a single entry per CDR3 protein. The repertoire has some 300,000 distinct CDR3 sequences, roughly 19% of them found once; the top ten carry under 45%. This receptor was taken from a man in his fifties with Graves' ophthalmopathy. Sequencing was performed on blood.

CDR3 residues: CASSPWDTGFEINLHNEQFF. In DNA, the CDR3 is TGTGCCAGTAGCCCTTGGGACACGGGATTCGAGATTAATTTACACAATGAGCAGTTCTTC. This chain uses TRBV19 with TRBJ2-1; TRBD1 might be the D (6 bases). The germline gives CDR1 LNHDA, CDR2 SQIVND (reference sequence). Between the trimmed V and J ends, which lost 6 bases and 5 bases, there was a span of 32 bases. The CDR3 is made up of 20 amino acids.